A selection of T cell receptor beta chains follows, all from one sample in a study of blood T cell repertoires in COVID-19. The assay was immunoSEQ multiplex PCR, and TCRdb's table has in-frame clones only and misses some. Among more than 95,000 clones listed, 65% to 80% were seen once. Specimen: peripheral blood. The receptor source for this set is a woman in her 70s with acute or convalescent COVID-19. CDR3s include the opening cysteine and the closing phenylalanine or tryptophan. D genes are given only for firm matches. Where a row states a size, it is once, few, many or the class of an expanded clone; other rows omit it.

CDR3nt	CDR3aa	v_gene	j_gene	d_gene	abundance
TGTGCCAGCAGCACTTGGTATGAAGCTTTCTTT	CASSTWYEAFF	TRBV11-2	TRBJ1-1	NA	few
TGCGCCAGCAGCTTACAGGGCGCTCATGGAAACACCATATATTTT	CASSLQGAHGNTIYF	TRBV5-1	TRBJ1-3	NA	NA
TGTGCCAGTAGTATATCTGGCAGGCACAATGAAAAACTGTTTTTT	CASSISGRHNEKLFF	TRBV19	TRBJ1-4	NA	NA
TGTGCCAGCAGCTTCATCTACCTTGCAACTAATGAAAAACTGTTTTTT	CASSFIYLATNEKLFF	TRBV11-2	TRBJ1-4	NA	NA
TGTGCCAGCAGCCCCGGAGTCAAGCAGTACTTC	CASSPGVKQYF	TRBV11-2	TRBJ2-7	NA	NA
TGTGCCAGCAGTTTCCTGAGTAGCGGGGGGACAGATACGCAGTATTTT	CASSFLSSGGTDTQYF	TRBV27	TRBJ2-3	TRBD2	once
TGCGCCAGCAGCCCGGGACAGGGGGCTCAGCCCCAGCATTTT	CASSPGQGAQPQHF	TRBV5-1	TRBJ1-5	TRBD1	NA
TGTGCCAGCAGCTTAGCGGAGCCCCGGAGGGACATTCAGTACTTC	CASSLAEPRRDIQYF	TRBV7-9	TRBJ2-4	NA	NA
TGTGCCTCTCAGGTTGGAGGGATGTTATCCTACGAGCAGTACTTC	CASQVGGMLSYEQYF	TRBV6-5	TRBJ2-7	NA	NA
TGCGCCAGCAGCTTGGGGCCCGGGGGACGTAATTCACCCCTCCACTTT	CASSLGPGGRNSPLHF	TRBV5-1	TRBJ1-6	NA	NA
TGTGCCAGCTCAGCCTTACAGGGGGCCTATGGCTACACCTTC	CASSALQGAYGYTF	TRBV18	TRBJ1-2	TRBD1	NA
TGTGCCAGCAGTGTTAGGCAGGGTTCGGTAGATACGCAGTATTTT	CASSVRQGSVDTQYF	TRBV2	TRBJ2-3	NA	NA
TGTGCCACCAGTTTGTCCACTTCGGGGTCCTACAATGAGCAGTTCTTC	CATSLSTSGSYNEQFF	TRBV24-1	TRBJ2-1	NA	NA
TGTGCCAGCAGCTTTGTCGGGCAGGGGACAGATACGCAGTATTTT	CASSFVGQGTDTQYF	TRBV5-6	TRBJ2-3	NA	few
TGTGCCAGCAGTTACCCCCCCGGAGGGGTCAGGACAGATACGCAGTATTTT	CASSYPPGGVRTDTQYF	TRBV6-2/TRBV6-3	TRBJ2-3	NA	few
TGTGCCAGTAGTATAGGGGGAGGGGGAACCTACGAGCAGTACTTC	CASSIGGGGTYEQYF	TRBV19	TRBJ2-7	NA	NA
TGTGCCAGCAGCTTTTCTCCCGGGGGATATGTGGGCTACGAGCAGTACTTC	CASSFSPGGYVGYEQYF	TRBV5-6	TRBJ2-7	NA	NA
TGCAGTGCTAGTGGGACAGGGGGCGCAACTAATGAAAAACTGTTTTTT	CSASGTGGATNEKLFF	TRBV20-1	TRBJ1-4	TRBD1	NA
TGTGCCAGCAGCCAAGATATGGTAGTTAACTATGGCTACACCTTC	CASSQDMVVNYGYTF	TRBV3-1/TRBV3-2	TRBJ1-2	NA	NA
TGTGCCAGCAGCTGGACCGGGACAGGGATTTCCTACAATGAGCAGTTCTTC	CASSWTGTGISYNEQFF	TRBV5-5	TRBJ2-1	TRBD1	NA
TGTGCCAGCAGCGAAGACAGGGGTTGGCGCGATATTGGCTACACCTTC	CASSEDRGWRDIGYTF	TRBV21-1	TRBJ1-2	NA	few
TGTGCCAGCCAACCCGGCACCGGGAGCTTTAACTATGGCTACACCTTC	CASQPGTGSFNYGYTF	TRBV2	TRBJ1-2	NA	NA
TGTGCCAGCTCACCCACAGGGGTGGCTGGGGCCAACGTCCTGACTTTC	CASSPTGVAGANVLTF	TRBV18	TRBJ2-6	TRBD1	NA
TGCGCCAGCAGGGGACTAGCCAACACCGGGGAGCTGTTTTTT	CASRGLANTGELFF	TRBV10-2	TRBJ2-2	TRBD2	NA
TGCGCCAGCAGCCTGGTAGGGACAGTGGCCTACAATGAGCAGTTCTTC	CASSLVGTVAYNEQFF	TRBV5-1	TRBJ2-1	TRBD1	NA
TGTGCCAGCAGTCGGTGGACAGGGGGCAGGTCCGAGCAGTACTTC	CASSRWTGGRSEQYF	TRBV2	TRBJ2-7	TRBD1	few
TGTGCCTGGAGTCCAGGGACAGCTAATGGCTACACCTTC	CAWSPGTANGYTF	TRBV30	TRBJ1-2	TRBD1	few
TGTGCCAGCAGTGAAAGGAACGGGCAGTTAGCGGCTAATGAAAAACTGTTTTTT	CASSERNGQLAANEKLFF	TRBV6-1	TRBJ1-4	NA	NA
TGTGCCGGGGGAACAGGGGGGCCCGGCGAGCAGTACTTC	CAGGTGGPGEQYF	TRBV28	TRBJ2-7	TRBD1	once
TGCGCCAGCAGCCAAGATCTTAGGGGAACTGAAGCTTTCTTT	CASSQDLRGTEAFF	TRBV4-3	TRBJ1-1	NA	few
TGTGCCAGCAGCCTGTTACAGGGATACACCGGGGAGCTGTTTTTT	CASSLLQGYTGELFF	TRBV3-1/TRBV3-2	TRBJ2-2	NA	NA
TGCGCCAGCAGCTTCGGGACAGGGGATGAAAAACTGTTTTTT	CASSFGTGDEKLFF	TRBV5-1	TRBJ1-4	TRBD1	NA
TGTGCCAGTTCTACCGACAGGGTCGCGAACACCGGGGAGCTGTTTTTT	CASSTDRVANTGELFF	TRBV19	TRBJ2-2	TRBD1	NA
TGTGCCAGCAGTTCGGGACAGGTACACAATCAGCCCCAGCATTTT	CASSSGQVHNQPQHF	TRBV27	TRBJ1-5	TRBD1	NA
TGTGCCAGCAGCTTGTACGAGGCGTCCGGGGAGCTGTTTTTT	CASSLYEASGELFF	TRBV5-4	TRBJ2-2	NA	NA
TGTGCCAGCAGCAGGGACAGGGTCAACTCCTACGAGCAGTACTTC	CASSRDRVNSYEQYF	TRBV5-4	TRBJ2-7	TRBD1	NA
TGTGCCAGCAGCTTAGCGGTCACCAGGGGTGCAGATACGCAGTATTTT	CASSLAVTRGADTQYF	TRBV7-8	TRBJ2-3	NA	NA
TGTGCCAGCAGGACCACAGGGGGACATCGTGAAAAACTGTTTTTT	CASRTTGGHREKLFF	TRBV28	TRBJ1-4	TRBD1	NA
TGTGCCACCATGGGGGGGCGGGGTCAGCCCCAGCATTTT	CATMGGRGQPQHF	TRBV5-4	TRBJ1-5	NA	few
TGTGCCACCAGTGACCCAAACAGGGCAGACTCCTACAATGAGCAGTTCTTC	CATSDPNRADSYNEQFF	TRBV24-1	TRBJ2-1	NA	NA
TGTGCCAGCAGCCTAGGACAGGGGAACTATGGCTACACCTTC	CASSLGQGNYGYTF	TRBV7-9	TRBJ1-2	TRBD1	once
TGTGCCTGGAGTGTACCCGGGAGCGGTTACACAGATACGCAGTATTTT	CAWSVPGSGYTDTQYF	TRBV30	TRBJ2-3	NA	NA
TGTGCCAGCAGCTTGGGGACAGGGGGAATTTTAGGGGCCAACGTCCTGACTTTC	CASSLGTGGILGANVLTF	TRBV5-6	TRBJ2-6	TRBD1	NA
TGCGCCAGCAGCGAACAGGGGGGGATCACTGAAGCTTTCTTT	CASSEQGGITEAFF	TRBV5-1	TRBJ1-1	TRBD1	NA
TGTGCCAGCAGCACCCGAAGGGACTCCCAGGCGGCTGAAGCTTTCTTT	CASSTRRDSQAAEAFF	TRBV5-4	TRBJ1-1	NA	NA